The rows below give T cell receptor beta chains drawn from one sample of a study of shared clonotypes between healthy human individuals. Generated by immunoSEQ multiplex PCR, the TCRdb table keeps only in-frame clones and is missing some. This sample has over a million clones, with around 78% found just once. The sequenced material came from memory CD4+ T cells from PBMCs. Receptors were obtained from a young man in good health. Some clones in this sample may be carry-over from other donors' samples. Both conserved end residues are part of each CDR3. Each record gives: clone size, CDR3 length, V gene, D gene, J gene, CDR3 DNA, CDR3 protein. D genes are given only for firm matches. Clone size is given for some rows only: seen once, a few or many times, or a class if the clone is expanded.

NA	14	TRBV19	NA	TRBJ2-3	TGTGCATGTCGCTTGGGCAGGAGCACAGATACGCAGTATTTT	CACRLGRSTDTQYF
once	13	TRBV18	TRBD1	TRBJ2-5	TGTGCCAGCCAGCTGGACAGGCAAGAGACCCAGTACTTC	CASQLDRQETQYF
NA	16	TRBV5-1	TRBD2	TRBJ2-7	TGCGCCAGCAGCTTGGCTGCGGGAGTGGGGACCTACGAGCAGTACTTC	CASSLAAGVGTYEQYF
NA	15	TRBV4-1	NA	TRBJ1-2	TGCGCCAGCAGCCAAGATGGGGGGGGAAACTATGGCTACACCTTC	CASSQDGGGNYGYTF
NA	15	TRBV5-1	NA	TRBJ2-3	TGCGCCAGCACCTCGGGGAGGACTAGCACAGATACGCAGTATTTT	CASTSGRTSTDTQYF
NA	16	TRBV4-3	NA	TRBJ1-4	TGCGCCAGCAGCCTAGACCCCCGGGCAACTAATGAAAAACTGTTTTTT	CASSLDPRATNEKLFF
NA	16	TRBV28	TRBD2	TRBJ2-2	TGTGCCAGCAGACCTAGCGGGAGGAAGAACACCGGGGAGCTGTTTTTT	CASRPSGRKNTGELFF
once	14	TRBV19	NA	TRBJ2-6	TGTGCCACCGCAAGTTTGACTGGGGCCAACGTCCTGACTTTC	CATASLTGANVLTF
once	15	TRBV6-1	NA	TRBJ1-5	TGTGCCAGCAGTGCCCAAGACAGATTCAATCAGCCCCAGCATTTT	CASSAQDRFNQPQHF
NA	14	TRBV30	TRBD1	TRBJ2-4	TGTGCCTGGAGTGGCCTGCGAGGGACAGGGAGTCAGTACTTC	CAWSGLRGTGSQYF
NA	12	TRBV12-5	NA	TRBJ2-5	TGTGCTAGTGGTTTGGAAGCAGGGGCCCAGTACTTC	CASGLEAGAQYF
NA	18	TRBV7-9	NA	TRBJ2-3	TGTGCCAGCAGCTCAAGACACGAAGTGGGTACTAGCACAGATACGCAGTATTTT	CASSSRHEVGTSTDTQYF
NA	19	TRBV5-1	TRBD2	TRBJ2-7	TGCGCCAGCAGCTGGCCCTTGGGGGGAGGGCCCCAGAGGTCCTACGAGCAGTACTTC	CASSWPLGGGPQRSYEQYF
NA	19	TRBV10-3	TRBD2	TRBJ2-6	TGTGCCATCAGTGCCGTCAGCGGGAGGGCGTACTCTGGGGCCAACGTCCTGACTTTC	CAISAVSGRAYSGANVLTF
NA	13	TRBV28	NA	TRBJ2-4	TGTGCCAGCAGAGACCTAGCCAAAAACATTCAGTACTTC	CASRDLAKNIQYF
NA	13	TRBV6-6	TRBD1	TRBJ1-2	TGTGCCAGCAGCCGGGACAGCTCCTATGGCTACACCTTC	CASSRDSSYGYTF
once	12	TRBV14	TRBD1	TRBJ1-2	TGTGCCAGCAGCCCTGACAGGGTGAGCTACACCTTC	CASSPDRVSYTF
NA	16	TRBV7-2	NA	TRBJ2-5	TGTGCCAGCAGCCCTTCTCGGGCGGGGTCTTTGGAGACCCAGTACTTC	CASSPSRAGSLETQYF
NA	17	TRBV4-1	TRBD1	TRBJ2-2	TGCGCCAGCAGACCTATTGTACAGGGGGCGCGGACCGGGGAGCTGTTTTTT	CASRPIVQGARTGELFF
once	12	TRBV2	NA	TRBJ1-3	TGTGCCAGCACGTTCTCTGGAAACACCATATATTTT	CASTFSGNTIYF
NA	15	TRBV5-1	TRBD1	TRBJ1-1	TGCGCCAGCAGCCCGGGACAGGGGGCGAACACTGAAGCTTTCTTT	CASSPGQGANTEAFF
NA	14	TRBV18	NA	TRBJ2-2	TGTGCCAGCTCACCACTGGTATCTACCGGGGAGCTGTTTTTT	CASSPLVSTGELFF
NA	17	TRBV18	NA	TRBJ2-5	TGTGCCAGCTCACCCACGGGGGTGTCGAACCTCCGAGAGACCCAGTACTTC	CASSPTGVSNLRETQYF
NA	13	TRBV9	NA	TRBJ1-1	TGTGCCAGCAGCGTAGCCGCAGGACAGGAAGCTTTCTTT	CASSVAAGQEAFF
few	13	TRBV11-2	NA	TRBJ1-1	TGTGCCAGCAGCCCGCGACAGAACACTGAAGCTTTCTTT	CASSPRQNTEAFF
NA	13	TRBV11-3	NA	TRBJ2-3	TGTGCCAGCAGCTTCGGTCTCGCAGATACGCAGTATTTT	CASSFGLADTQYF
NA	16	TRBV28	TRBD1	TRBJ1-3	TGTGCCAGCAGAACCAGACAGGGAGTAGTAGGAAACACCATATATTTT	CASRTRQGVVGNTIYF
NA	13	TRBV2	NA	TRBJ2-1	TGTGCCAGCAGCCTGGACCGGTACAATGAGCAGTTCTTC	CASSLDRYNEQFF
NA	14	TRBV9	NA	TRBJ2-1	TGTGCCAGCAGCTTAGACTATTCCTACAATGAGCAGTTCTTC	CASSLDYSYNEQFF
NA	13	TRBV9	NA	TRBJ1-3	TGTGCCAGCAGCGTGAACAGCGGAAACACCATATATTTT	CASSVNSGNTIYF
NA	12	TRBV30	NA	TRBJ1-3	TGTGCCTGGAGTGGGGTTGGAAACACCATATATTTT	CAWSGVGNTIYF
NA	14	TRBV30	NA	TRBJ1-6	TGTGCCTGGAGCCCCGGCAGGGGTAATTCACCCCTCCACTTT	CAWSPGRGNSPLHF
NA	15	TRBV5-4	TRBD1	TRBJ2-7	TGTGCCAGCAGCGGCCGGGACAGGGGGCCCGACGAGCAGTACTTC	CASSGRDRGPDEQYF
NA	15	TRBV5-1	NA	TRBJ2-3	TGCGCCAGCAGCGACACCCAGGGCCGCACAGATACGCAGTATTTT	CASSDTQGRTDTQYF